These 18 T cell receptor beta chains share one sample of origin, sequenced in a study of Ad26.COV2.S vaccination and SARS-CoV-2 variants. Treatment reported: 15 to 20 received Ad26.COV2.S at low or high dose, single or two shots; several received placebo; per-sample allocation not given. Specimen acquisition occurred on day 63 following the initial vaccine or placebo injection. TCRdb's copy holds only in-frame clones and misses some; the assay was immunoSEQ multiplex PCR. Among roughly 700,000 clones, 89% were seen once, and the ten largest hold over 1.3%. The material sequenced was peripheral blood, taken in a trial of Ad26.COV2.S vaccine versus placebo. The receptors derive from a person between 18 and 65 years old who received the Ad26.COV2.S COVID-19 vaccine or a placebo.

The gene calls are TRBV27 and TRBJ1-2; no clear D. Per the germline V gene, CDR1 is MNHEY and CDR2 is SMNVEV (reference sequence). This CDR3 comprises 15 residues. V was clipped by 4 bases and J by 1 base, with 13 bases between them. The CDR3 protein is CASSSHKGGNYGYTF. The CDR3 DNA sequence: TGTGCCAGCAGTTCGCATAAGGGCGGTAACTATGGCTACACCTTC.

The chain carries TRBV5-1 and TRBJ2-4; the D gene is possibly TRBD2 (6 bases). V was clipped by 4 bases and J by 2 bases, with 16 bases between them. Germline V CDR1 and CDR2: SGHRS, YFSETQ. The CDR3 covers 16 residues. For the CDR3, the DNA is TGCGCCAGCAGCCCAAGCGGAGGGTGGACCAAAAACATTCAGTACTTC. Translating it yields CASSPSGGWTKNIQYF.

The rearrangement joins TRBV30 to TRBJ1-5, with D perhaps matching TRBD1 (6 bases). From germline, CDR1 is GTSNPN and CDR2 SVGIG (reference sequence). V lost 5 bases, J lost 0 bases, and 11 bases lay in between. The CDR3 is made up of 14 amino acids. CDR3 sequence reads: CAWDSRGSNQPQHF. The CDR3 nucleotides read TGTGCCTGGGACAGCAGGGGTAGCAATCAGCCCCAGCATTTT.

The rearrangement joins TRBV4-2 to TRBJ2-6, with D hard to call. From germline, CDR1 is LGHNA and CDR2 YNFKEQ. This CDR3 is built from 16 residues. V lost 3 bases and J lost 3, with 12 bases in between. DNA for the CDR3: TGTGCCAGCAGCCACTGCTCATTGAGTGGGGCCAACGTCCTGACTTTC. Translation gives CASSHCSLSGANVLTF.

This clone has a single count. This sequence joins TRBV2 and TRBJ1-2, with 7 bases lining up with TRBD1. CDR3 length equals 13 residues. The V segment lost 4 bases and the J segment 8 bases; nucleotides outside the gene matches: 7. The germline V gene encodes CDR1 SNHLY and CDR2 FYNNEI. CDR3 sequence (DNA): TGTGCCAGCAGTGTCCAGGACAGGTTGGGCTACACCTTC. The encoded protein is CASSVQDRLGYTF.

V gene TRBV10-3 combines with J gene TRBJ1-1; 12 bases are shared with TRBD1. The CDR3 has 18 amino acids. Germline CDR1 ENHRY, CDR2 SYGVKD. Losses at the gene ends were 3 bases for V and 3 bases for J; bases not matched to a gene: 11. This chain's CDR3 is CAISDPRDRGRRDTEAFF. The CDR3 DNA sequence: TGTGCCATCAGTGACCCTCGGGACAGGGGGCGCCGGGACACTGAAGCTTTCTTT.

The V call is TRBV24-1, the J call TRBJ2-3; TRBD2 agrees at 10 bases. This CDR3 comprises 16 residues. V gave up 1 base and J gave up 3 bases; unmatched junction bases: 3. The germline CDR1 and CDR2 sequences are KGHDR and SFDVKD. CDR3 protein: CATSDLRTSGTDTQYF. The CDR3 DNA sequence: TGTGCCACCAGTGATTTAAGGACTAGCGGAACAGATACGCAGTATTTT.

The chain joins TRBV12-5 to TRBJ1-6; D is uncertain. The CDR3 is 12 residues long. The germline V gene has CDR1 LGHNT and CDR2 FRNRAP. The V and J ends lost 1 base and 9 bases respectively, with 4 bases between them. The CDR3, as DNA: TGTGCTAGTGGTTTGGGGGCTTCACCCCTCCACTTT. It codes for CASGLGASPLHF.

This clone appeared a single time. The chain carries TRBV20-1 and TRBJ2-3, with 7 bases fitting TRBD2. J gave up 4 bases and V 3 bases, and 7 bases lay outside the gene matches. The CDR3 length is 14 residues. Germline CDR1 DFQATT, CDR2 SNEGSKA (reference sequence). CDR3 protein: CSASSAGAPDTQYF. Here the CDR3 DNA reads TGCAGTGCTAGTTCGGCGGGAGCCCCAGATACGCAGTATTTT.

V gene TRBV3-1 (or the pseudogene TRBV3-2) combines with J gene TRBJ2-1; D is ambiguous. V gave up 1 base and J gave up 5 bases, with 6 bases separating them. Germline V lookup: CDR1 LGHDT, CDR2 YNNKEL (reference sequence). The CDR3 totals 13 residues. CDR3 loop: CASSQGLNNEQFF. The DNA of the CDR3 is TGTGCCAGCAGCCAAGGGCTAAACAATGAGCAGTTCTTC.

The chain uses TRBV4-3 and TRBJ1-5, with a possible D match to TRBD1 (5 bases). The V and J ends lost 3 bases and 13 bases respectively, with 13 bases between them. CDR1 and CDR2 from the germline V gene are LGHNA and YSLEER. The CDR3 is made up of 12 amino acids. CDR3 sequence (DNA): TGCGCCAGCAGCCAGGGACGAGACGTACAGCATTTT. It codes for CASSQGRDVQHF.

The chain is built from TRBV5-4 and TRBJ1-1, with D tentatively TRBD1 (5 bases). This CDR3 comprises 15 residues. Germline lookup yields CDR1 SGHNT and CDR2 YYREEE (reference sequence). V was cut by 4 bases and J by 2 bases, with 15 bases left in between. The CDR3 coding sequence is TGTGCCAGCAGCCTCGGGACCTTAGGAAACACTGAAGCTTTCTTT. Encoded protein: CASSLGTLGNTEAFF. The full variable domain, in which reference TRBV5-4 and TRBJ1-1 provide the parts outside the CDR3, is ETGVTQSPTHLIKTRGQQVTLRCSSQSGHNTVSWYQQALGQGPQFIFQYYREEENGRGNFPPRFSGLQFPNYSSELNVNALELDDSALYLCASSLGTLGNTEAFFGQGTRLTVV.

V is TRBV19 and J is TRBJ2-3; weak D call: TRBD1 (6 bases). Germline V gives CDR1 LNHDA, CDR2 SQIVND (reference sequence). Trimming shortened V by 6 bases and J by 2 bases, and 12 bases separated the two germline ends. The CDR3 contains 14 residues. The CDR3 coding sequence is TGTGCCAGTAGGCACAGGGCCCTCACAGATACGCAGTATTTT. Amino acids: CASRHRALTDTQYF. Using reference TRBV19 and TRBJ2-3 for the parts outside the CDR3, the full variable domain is DGGITQSPKYLFRKEGQNVTLSCEQNLNHDAMYWYRQDPGQGLRLIYYSQIVNDFQKGDIAEGYSVSREKKESFPLTVTSAQKNPTAFYLCASRHRALTDTQYFGPGTRLTVL.

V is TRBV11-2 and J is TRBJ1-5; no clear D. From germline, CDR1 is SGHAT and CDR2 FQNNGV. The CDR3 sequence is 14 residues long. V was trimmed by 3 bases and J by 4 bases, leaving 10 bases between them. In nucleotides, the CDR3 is TGTGCCAGCAGCTTTGGAGGGTCGAATCAGCCCCAGCATTTT. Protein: CASSFGGSNQPQHF.

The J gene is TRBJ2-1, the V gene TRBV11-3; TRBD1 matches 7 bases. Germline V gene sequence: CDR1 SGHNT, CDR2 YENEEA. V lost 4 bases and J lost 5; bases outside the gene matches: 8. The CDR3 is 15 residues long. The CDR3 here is CASSSQPGQNNEQFF. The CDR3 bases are TGTGCCAGCAGCTCCCAACCGGGACAGAACAATGAGCAGTTCTTC.

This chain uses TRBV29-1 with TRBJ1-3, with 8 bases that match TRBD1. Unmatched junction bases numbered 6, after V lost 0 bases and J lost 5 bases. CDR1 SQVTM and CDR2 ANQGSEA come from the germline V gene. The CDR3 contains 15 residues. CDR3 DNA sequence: TGCAGCGTTGAAGATGGGGACAGGCTCAGAAACACCATATATTTT. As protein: CSVEDGDRLRNTIYF.

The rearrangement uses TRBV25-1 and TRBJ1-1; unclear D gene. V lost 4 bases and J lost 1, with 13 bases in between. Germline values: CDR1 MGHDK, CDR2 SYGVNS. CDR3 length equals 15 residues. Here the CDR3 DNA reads TGTGCCAGCAGTGGACGGGCGGGGTGGAACACTGAAGCTTTCTTT. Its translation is CASSGRAGWNTEAFF.

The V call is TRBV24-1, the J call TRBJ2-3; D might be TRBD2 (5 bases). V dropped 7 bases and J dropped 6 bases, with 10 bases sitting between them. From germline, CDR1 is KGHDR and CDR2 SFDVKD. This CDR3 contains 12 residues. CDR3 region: CATSGVWDTQYF. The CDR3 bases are TGTGCCACCAGCGGGGTCTGGGATACGCAGTATTTT.